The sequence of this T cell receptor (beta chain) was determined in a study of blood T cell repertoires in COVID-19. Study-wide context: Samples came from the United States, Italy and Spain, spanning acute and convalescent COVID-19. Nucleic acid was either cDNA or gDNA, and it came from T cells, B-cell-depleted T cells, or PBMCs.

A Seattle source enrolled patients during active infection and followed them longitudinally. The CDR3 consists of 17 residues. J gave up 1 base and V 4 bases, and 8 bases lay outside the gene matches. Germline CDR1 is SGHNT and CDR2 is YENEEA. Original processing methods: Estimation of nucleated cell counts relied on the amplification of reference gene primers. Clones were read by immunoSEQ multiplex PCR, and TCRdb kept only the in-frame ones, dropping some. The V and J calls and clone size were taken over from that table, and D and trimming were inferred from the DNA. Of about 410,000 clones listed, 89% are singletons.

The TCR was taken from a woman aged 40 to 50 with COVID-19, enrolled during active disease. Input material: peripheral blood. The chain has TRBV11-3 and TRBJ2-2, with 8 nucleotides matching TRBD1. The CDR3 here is CASSSAVDRVNTGELFF. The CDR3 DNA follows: TGTGCCAGCAGCTCAGCCGTGGACAGGGTGAACACCGGGGAGCTGTTTTTT.